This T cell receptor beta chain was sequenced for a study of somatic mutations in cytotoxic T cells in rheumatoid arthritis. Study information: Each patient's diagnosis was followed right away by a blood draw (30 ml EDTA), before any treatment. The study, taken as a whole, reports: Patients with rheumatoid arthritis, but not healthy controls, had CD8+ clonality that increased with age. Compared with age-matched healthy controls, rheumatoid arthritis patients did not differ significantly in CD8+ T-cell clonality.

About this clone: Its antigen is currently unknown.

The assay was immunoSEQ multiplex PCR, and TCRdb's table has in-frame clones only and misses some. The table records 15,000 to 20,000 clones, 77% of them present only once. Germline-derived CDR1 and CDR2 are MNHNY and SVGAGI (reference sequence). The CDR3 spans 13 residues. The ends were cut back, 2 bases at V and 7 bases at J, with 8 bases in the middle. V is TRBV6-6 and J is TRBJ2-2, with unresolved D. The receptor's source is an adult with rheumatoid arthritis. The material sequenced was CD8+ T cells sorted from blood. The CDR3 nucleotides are TGTGCCAGCAGTTACCCGGGTCTCGGGGAGCTGTTTTTT. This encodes CASSYPGLGELFF.